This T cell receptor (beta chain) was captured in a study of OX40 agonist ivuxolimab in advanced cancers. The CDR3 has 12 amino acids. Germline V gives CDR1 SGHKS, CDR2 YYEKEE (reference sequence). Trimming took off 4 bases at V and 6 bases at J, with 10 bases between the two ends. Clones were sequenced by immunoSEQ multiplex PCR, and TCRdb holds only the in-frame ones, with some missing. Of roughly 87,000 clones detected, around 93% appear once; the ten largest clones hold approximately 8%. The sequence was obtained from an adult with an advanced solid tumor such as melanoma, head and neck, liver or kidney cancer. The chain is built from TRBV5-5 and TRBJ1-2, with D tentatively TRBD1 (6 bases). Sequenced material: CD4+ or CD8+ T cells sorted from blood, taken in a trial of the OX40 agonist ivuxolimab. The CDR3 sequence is CASSGDTDGYTF. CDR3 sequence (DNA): TGTGCCAGCAGCGGGGACACAGATGGCTACACCTTC.